Listed below are T cell receptor beta chains from one sample, sequenced in a study of T cell repertoires in cytomegalovirus infection. TCRdb called the reads again in MiXCR, with one record for every CDR3 protein. The sample yields roughly 300,000 distinct CDR3 sequences, around 9.5% seen once. Sequenced sample: PBMCs. Every receptor here comes from a human donor in good health (CMV status not recorded). Some clones in this sample may be carry-over from other donors' samples. Both conserved end residues are part of each CDR3. Fields, in order: D gene, V gene, J gene, clone size, CDR3 DNA, CDR3 protein. The D gene is left open where the match is weak. Not all rows give a size; the values are once, few, many and, for expanded clones, a class.

NA	TRBV10-3	TRBJ2-2	few	TGTGCCATCAGCGAACGGGGGAGTGACACCGGGGAGCTGTTTTTT	CAISERGSDTGELFF
NA	TRBV12-3/TRBV12-4	TRBJ2-7	many	TGTGCCAGCAGTTCGGCAGGGTTTTCCTACGAGCAGTACTTC	CASSSAGFSYEQYF
NA	TRBV7-9	TRBJ2-7	many	TGTGCCAGCAGCTCCCTGGGGCTCCAGCAGTACTTC	CASSSLGLQQYF
TRBD1	TRBV2	TRBJ1-5	NA	TGTGCCAGCAGAGAAGACAGGGGTCGCAATCAGCCCCAGCATTTT	CASREDRGRNQPQHF
NA	TRBV12-3/TRBV12-4	TRBJ1-2	NA	TGTGCCGTCCGGCAGGGCACGCGAGGCTACACCTTC	CAVRQGTRGYTF
TRBD2	TRBV7-2	TRBJ2-7	many	TGTGCCAGCAGCTTAGTAGTTCTAGCGGGAGACGAGCAGTACTTC	CASSLVVLAGDEQYF
TRBD1	TRBV19	TRBJ1-4	many	TGTGCCAGTATCAACACTCCTCCCGGGACAGGGGGCCGTCGAGAAAAACTGTTTTTT	CASINTPPGTGGRREKLFF
NA	TRBV7-2	TRBJ1-3	few	TGTGCCAGCAGCTTGGACGGAACCACTGGAAACACCATATATTTT	CASSLDGTTGNTIYF
NA	TRBV28	TRBJ2-7	NA	TGTGCCAGCAGTTTCGACACAGGGAGTAGCTACGAGCAGTACTTC	CASSFDTGSSYEQYF
NA	TRBV11-3	TRBJ2-2	many	TGTGCCAGCAGCTTGAGACACCTCGGGCAGGGCACCGGGGAGCTGTTTTTT	CASSLRHLGQGTGELFF
NA	TRBV18	TRBJ2-1	few	TGTGCCAGCTCACCACTGGACAGCTACAATGAGCAGTTCTTC	CASSPLDSYNEQFF
TRBD2	TRBV11-2	TRBJ2-3	NA	TGTGCCAGCAGCTCCCCCCGGGCTAGCGGGGGGGCTAGCACAGATACGCAGTATTTT	CASSSPRASGGASTDTQYF
NA	TRBV11-3	TRBJ2-1	NA	TGTGCCAGCAGCTTAGAGGGGTCTATATACAATGAGCAGTTCTTC	CASSLEGSIYNEQFF
TRBD1	TRBV10-2	TRBJ2-7	NA	TGCGCCAGCAGGGGGGACAGCTACTACGAGCAGTACTTC	CASRGDSYYEQYF
NA	TRBV12-3/TRBV12-4	TRBJ2-1	NA	TGTGCCAGCAATCCGTCCCGCAGGGGCAATGAGCAGTTCTTC	CASNPSRRGNEQFF
NA	TRBV19	TRBJ2-6	NA	TGTGCCAGGCTCATCAAATACAGCTCTGGGGCCAACGTCCTGACTTTC	CARLIKYSSGANVLTF
TRBD2	TRBV20-1	TRBJ2-5	few	TGCAGTGCTAGATCTGGGACTAGCGGGGGAGAGACCCAGTACTTC	CSARSGTSGGETQYF
TRBD2	TRBV19	TRBJ2-1	few	TGTGCCAGTAGTATAGGGAGCGGGAGGAGTGGTGAGCAGTTCTTC	CASSIGSGRSGEQFF
TRBD1	TRBV6-5	TRBJ1-1	few	TGTGCCAGCAGTCGACAGGGAGTGATCACTGAAGCTTTCTTT	CASSRQGVITEAFF
NA	TRBV7-9	TRBJ1-1	NA	TGTGCCAGCATGCTACCGGGACTGGGCACTGAAGCTTTCTTT	CASMLPGLGTEAFF
TRBD2	TRBV5-1	TRBJ2-7	NA	TGCGCCAGCAGCTTGCGGGGGGGGTCCTACGAGCAGTACTTC	CASSLRGGSYEQYF
TRBD1	TRBV28	TRBJ1-2	many	TGTGCCAGCAGTTGGACAGGGGCGGATGGCTACACCTTC	CASSWTGADGYTF
TRBD2	TRBV20-1	TRBJ2-1	few	TGCAGTGCTTGGGGAGGGTACAATGAGCAGTTCTTC	CSAWGGYNEQFF
NA	TRBV7-6	TRBJ2-5	few	TGTGCCAGCTTCGGGGGCGAGGAGACCCAGTACTTC	CASFGGEETQYF
NA	TRBV7-2	TRBJ2-1	many	TGTGCCAGCAGCCGCAGATTGAGCAATGAGCAGTTCTTC	CASSRRLSNEQFF
NA	TRBV11-2	TRBJ2-3	NA	TGTGCCAGCAGCTTGGGGGGAGTTGTGACAGATACGCAGTATTTT	CASSLGGVVTDTQYF
NA	TRBV28	TRBJ1-2	many	TGTGCCAGCAGTTTAAAGCGAGGCTACACCTTC	CASSLKRGYTF
NA	TRBV6-6	TRBJ1-1	NA	TGTGCCAGCAGTTACTCGAGAGGCGGGGGAGGAAACACTGAAGCTTTCTTT	CASSYSRGGGGNTEAFF
NA	TRBV7-2	TRBJ1-4	many	TGTGCCAGCAGCTTATCTTTGGGACGAGGAAATGAAAAACTGTTTTTT	CASSLSLGRGNEKLFF
NA	TRBV10-3	TRBJ2-1	few	TGTGCCAACAGTATTACACTCGCGGACAATGAGCAGTTCTTC	CANSITLADNEQFF
NA	TRBV20-1	TRBJ1-6	many	TGCAGTGCTAGTGACGGGGGTCTGGGTTCACCCCTCCACTTT	CSASDGGLGSPLHF
NA	TRBV7-9	TRBJ2-3	NA	TGTGCCAGCAGCTTCCCCAGGGGAGATACGCAGTATTTT	CASSFPRGDTQYF
TRBD2	TRBV6-6	TRBJ2-1	few	TGTGCCAGCAGTGCTCCTAGCGGGGGGGCAAATGAGCAGTTCTTC	CASSAPSGGANEQFF
NA	TRBV28	TRBJ1-5	many	TGTGCCAGCAGCCGACGGGACCTACTTTATAGCAATCAGCCCCAGCATTTT	CASSRRDLLYSNQPQHF
NA	TRBV24-1	TRBJ2-3	once	TGTGCCACCAGTGCCTTGGGGGTCGGCACAGATACGCAGTATTTT	CATSALGVGTDTQYF
NA	TRBV20-1	TRBJ1-2	NA	TGCAGTGCCAGCCCGCCGGGACCCCGAGCTAACTATGGCTACACCTTC	CSASPPGPRANYGYTF
TRBD1	TRBV6-6	TRBJ1-2	few	TGTGCCAGCAGAGGAGCAGGGGGCGAAAACTATGGCTACACCTTC	CASRGAGGENYGYTF
NA	TRBV6-5	TRBJ2-1	NA	TGTGCCAGCAGTTACTGGGGCCATGAGCAGTTCTTC	CASSYWGHEQFF
NA	TRBV14	TRBJ1-1	few	TGTGCCAGCAGCCCGCTGGGGGAGATTATGAACACTGAAGCTTTCTTT	CASSPLGEIMNTEAFF
NA	TRBV7-2	TRBJ2-7	many	TGTGCCAGCAGCTTAGCGGGGTACCCAACCTACGAGCAGTACTTC	CASSLAGYPTYEQYF